One and the same sample provided the 2 T cell receptor beta chains below, sequenced in a study of shared clonotypes between healthy human individuals. The table came from immunoSEQ multiplex PCR; TCRdb's copy has only in-frame clones and leaves some out. The data show 450,000 to 600,000 clones, 79% seen once. The sequencing sample was made of PBMCs. The receptors derive from a woman in her thirties or forties in good health. Some clones in this sample may be carry-over from other donors' samples.

In this sample, this clone turned up a few times. The genes are TRBV10-3 and TRBJ2-1, with D perhaps being TRBD1 or TRBD2 (5 bases each). In germline, CDR1 is ENHRY, CDR2 SYGVKD. The V and J ends lost 10 bases and 5 bases respectively, with 12 bases between them. This CDR3 has 12 residues. The CDR3 spells CATRDRDNEQFF. The CDR3 DNA reads TGTGCCACCCGGGACCGTGACAATGAGCAGTTCTTC.

This chain uses TRBV6-6 with TRBJ2-7, with D perhaps matching TRBD2 (6 bases). This CDR3 has 13 residues. CDR1 is MNHNY and CDR2 is SVGAGI in the germline V gene (reference sequence). The germline V and J ends were trimmed by 6 bases and 6 bases, with 15 bases remaining between them. This CDR3 reads CASSLRESGEQYF. CDR3 DNA: TGTGCCAGCAGCCTCCGGGAGAGCGGCGAGCAGTACTTC.